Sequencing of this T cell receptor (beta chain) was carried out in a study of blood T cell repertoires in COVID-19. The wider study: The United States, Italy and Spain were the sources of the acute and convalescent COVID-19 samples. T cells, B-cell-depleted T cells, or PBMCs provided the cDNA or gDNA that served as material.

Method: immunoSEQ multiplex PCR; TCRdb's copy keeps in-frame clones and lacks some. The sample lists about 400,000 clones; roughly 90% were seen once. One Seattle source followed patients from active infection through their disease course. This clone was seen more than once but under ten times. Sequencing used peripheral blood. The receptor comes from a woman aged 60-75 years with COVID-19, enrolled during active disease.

In nucleotides, the CDR3 is TGTGCCAGCTCACCAGTAGGGGAAGGCGGATCACCCCTCCACTTT. It codes for CASSPVGEGGSPLHF. The chain couples TRBV18 to TRBJ1-6, with TRBD1 as a possible D gene (5 bases). Trimming pared 2 bases from V and 10 bases from J, leaving 15 bases between. Germline V gene lookup returns CDR1 KGHSH and CDR2 LQKENI. The CDR3 loop spans 15 amino acids.